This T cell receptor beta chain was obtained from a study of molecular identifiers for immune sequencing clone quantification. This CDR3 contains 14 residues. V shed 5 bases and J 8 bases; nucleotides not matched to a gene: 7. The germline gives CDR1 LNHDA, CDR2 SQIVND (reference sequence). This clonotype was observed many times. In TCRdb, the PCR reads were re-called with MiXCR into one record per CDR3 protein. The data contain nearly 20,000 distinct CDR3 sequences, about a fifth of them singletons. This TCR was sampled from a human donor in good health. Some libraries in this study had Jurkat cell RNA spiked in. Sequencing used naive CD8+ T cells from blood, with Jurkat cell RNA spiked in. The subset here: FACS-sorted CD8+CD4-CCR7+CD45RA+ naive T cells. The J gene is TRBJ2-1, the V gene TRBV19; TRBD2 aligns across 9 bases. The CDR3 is CASSPGTSIYEQFF. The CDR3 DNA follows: TGTGCCAGTAGTCCGGGGACTAGCATCTATGAGCAGTTCTTC.